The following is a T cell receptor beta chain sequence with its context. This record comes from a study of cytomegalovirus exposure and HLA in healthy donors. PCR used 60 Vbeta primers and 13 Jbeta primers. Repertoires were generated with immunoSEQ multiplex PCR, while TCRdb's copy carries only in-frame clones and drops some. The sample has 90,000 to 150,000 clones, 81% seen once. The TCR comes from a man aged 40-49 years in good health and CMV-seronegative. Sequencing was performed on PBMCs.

The CDR3 spells CASSLVEGGVTGELFF. DNA for the CDR3: TGTGCCAGCAGCTTAGTGGAGGGAGGAGTCACCGGGGAGCTGTTTTTT. The chain combines TRBV7-2 with TRBJ2-2; tentatively, D is TRBD2 (6 bases). There are 16 residues in the CDR3. Trimming pared 1 base from V and 4 bases from J, leaving 13 bases between. Germline V gene lookup returns CDR1 SGHTA and CDR2 FQGNSA.